This TCR beta chain was captured in a study of technical replicates of blood from several donors. Trimming took 4 bases from V and 4 from J, leaving 9 bases between them. The germline gives CDR1 SGHKS, CDR2 YYEKEE (reference sequence). There are 13 residues in the CDR3. The repertoire was sequenced with immunoSEQ multiplex PCR; TCRdb's copy has only in-frame clones and lacks some. The sample consists of 45,000 to 55,000 clones, roughly 94% of them appearing once. The chain uses TRBV5-5 and TRBJ1-5, with a possible D match to TRBD1 (6 bases). Sequencing input: T cells isolated from PBMCs. This sequence originates from a human donor in good health. CDR3 amino acids: CASSRTENQPQHF. The CDR3 DNA is TGTGCCAGCAGCCGGACAGAGAATCAGCCCCAGCATTTT. Supplemented by reference TRBV5-5 and TRBJ1-5, the full variable domain reads DAGVTQSPTHLIKTRGQQVTLRCSPISGHKSVSWYQQVLGQGPQFIFQYYEKEERGRGNFPDRFSARQFPNYSSELNVNALLLGDSALYLCASSRTENQPQHFGDGTRLSIL.